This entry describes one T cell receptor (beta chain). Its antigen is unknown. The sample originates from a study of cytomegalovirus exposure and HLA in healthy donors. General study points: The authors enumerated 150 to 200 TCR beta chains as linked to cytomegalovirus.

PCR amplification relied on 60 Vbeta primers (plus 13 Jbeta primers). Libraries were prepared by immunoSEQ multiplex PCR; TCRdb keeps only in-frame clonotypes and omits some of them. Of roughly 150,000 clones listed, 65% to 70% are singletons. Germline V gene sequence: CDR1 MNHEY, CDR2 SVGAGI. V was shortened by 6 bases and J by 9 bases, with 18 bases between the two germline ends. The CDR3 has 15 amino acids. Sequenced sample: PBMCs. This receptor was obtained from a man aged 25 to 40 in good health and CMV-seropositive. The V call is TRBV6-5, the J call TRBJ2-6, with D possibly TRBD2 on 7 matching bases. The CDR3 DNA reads TGTGCCAGCAGCGCGGGGGCCCCAATTATCAACGTCCTGACTTTC. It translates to CASSAGAPIINVLTF.